The sample holds one count of the clone carrying this TCR beta chain. Generated by immunoSEQ multiplex PCR, the TCRdb table keeps only in-frame clones and is missing some. The table lists about 130,000 clones, around 90% of them singletons. This specimen comes from a study of cytomegalovirus exposure and HLA in healthy donors. The V gene end was trimmed by 1 base and the J gene end by 4 bases; junction bases not matched to a gene: 12. From germline, CDR1 is MNHNS and CDR2 SASEGT. The CDR3 contains 18 residues. The sample taken for sequencing was PBMCs. The sequence was obtained from a woman aged 30 to 39 in good health and CMV-seropositive. This chain uses TRBV6-1 with TRBJ1-2; TRBD1 matches at 10 bases. The DNA of the CDR3 is TGTGCCAGCAGTGAAGTCGCGGGACAGGGGAAGGATAGCTATGGCTACACCTTC. The encoded protein is CASSEVAGQGKDSYGYTF.